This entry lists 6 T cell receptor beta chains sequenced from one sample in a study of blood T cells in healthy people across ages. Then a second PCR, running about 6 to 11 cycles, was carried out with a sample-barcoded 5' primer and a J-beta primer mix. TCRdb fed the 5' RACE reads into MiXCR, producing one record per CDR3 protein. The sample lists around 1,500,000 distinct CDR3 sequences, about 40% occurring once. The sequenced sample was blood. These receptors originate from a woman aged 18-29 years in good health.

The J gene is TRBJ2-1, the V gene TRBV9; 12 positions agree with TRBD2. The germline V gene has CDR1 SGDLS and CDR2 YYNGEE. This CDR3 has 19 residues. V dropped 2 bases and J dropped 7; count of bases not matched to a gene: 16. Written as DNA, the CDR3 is TGTGCCAGCAGCGTTTTCGGACTAGCGGGGCCCCGGGAGGAGAATGAGCAGTTCTTC. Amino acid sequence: CASSVFGLAGPREENEQFF.

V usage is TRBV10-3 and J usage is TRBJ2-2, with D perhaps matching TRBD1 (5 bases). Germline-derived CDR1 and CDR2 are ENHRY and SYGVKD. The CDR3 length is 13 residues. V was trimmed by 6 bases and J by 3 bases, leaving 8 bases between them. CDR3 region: CAIRRQYTGELFF. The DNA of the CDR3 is TGTGCCATCAGGCGACAGTACACCGGGGAGCTGTTTTTT.

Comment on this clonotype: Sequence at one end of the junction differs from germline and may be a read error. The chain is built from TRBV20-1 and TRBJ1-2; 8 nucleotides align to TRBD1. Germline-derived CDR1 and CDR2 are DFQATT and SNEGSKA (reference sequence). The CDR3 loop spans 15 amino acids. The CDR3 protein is CSAFHPTGTGDGCTF. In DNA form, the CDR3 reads TGCAGTGCTTTCCATCCTACCGGGACAGGTGATGGCTGCACCTTC.

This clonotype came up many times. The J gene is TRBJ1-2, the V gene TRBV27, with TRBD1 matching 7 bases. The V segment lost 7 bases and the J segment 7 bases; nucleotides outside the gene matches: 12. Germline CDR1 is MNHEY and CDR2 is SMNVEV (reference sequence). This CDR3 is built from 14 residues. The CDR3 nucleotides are TGTGCCAGCACCGATTTGAAAGGGGGCTCTGGCTACACCTTC. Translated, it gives CASTDLKGGSGYTF.

For the CDR3, the DNA is TGTGCCAGCAGTTTGAGGTTCGGGGGAAGTGAGCAGTTCTTC. The encoded protein is CASSLRFGGSEQFF. J is TRBJ2-1 and V is TRBV12-3 or TRBV12-4, with D possibly being TRBD2 (6 bases). This CDR3 is built from 14 residues. V was clipped by 3 bases and J by 9 bases, with 15 bases between them.

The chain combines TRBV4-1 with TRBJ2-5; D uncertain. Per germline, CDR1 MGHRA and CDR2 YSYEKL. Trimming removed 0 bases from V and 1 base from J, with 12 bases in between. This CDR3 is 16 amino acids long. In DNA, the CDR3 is TGCGCCAGCAGCCAAGATCTCTTGTTCCCCCAAGAGACCCAGTACTTC. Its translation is CASSQDLLFPQETQYF.